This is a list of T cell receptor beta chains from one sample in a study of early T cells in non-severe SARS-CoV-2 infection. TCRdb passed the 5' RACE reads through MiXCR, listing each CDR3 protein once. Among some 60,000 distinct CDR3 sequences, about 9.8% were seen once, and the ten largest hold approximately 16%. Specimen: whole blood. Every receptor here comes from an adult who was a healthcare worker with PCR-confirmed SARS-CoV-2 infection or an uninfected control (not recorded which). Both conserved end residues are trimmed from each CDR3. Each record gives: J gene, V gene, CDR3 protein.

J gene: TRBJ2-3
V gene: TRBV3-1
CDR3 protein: ASSQEGTDTQY

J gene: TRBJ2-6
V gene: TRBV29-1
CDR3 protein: SGGSGANVLT

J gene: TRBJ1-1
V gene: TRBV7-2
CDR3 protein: ASSLGQGWYMNTEAF

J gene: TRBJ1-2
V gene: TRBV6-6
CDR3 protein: ASSKFPRDYGYT

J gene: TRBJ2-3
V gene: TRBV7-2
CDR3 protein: ASSPYVADTQY

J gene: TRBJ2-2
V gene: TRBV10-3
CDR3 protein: AISDTRTNTGELF

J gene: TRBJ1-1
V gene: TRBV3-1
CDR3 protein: ASSHRDRVGEAF

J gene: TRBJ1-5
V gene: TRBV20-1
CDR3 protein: SATLGRGDQPQH

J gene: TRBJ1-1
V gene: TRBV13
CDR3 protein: ASSPGSTFTEAF

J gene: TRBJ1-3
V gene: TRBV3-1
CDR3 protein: ASSPGRLYSGNTIY

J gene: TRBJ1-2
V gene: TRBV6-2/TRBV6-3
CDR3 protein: ASRTGSLYVYGYT

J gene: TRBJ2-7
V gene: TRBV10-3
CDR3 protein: AIRGTGPYEQY

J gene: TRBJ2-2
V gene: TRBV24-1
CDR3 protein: ATSDRDRGSTGELF